This T cell receptor (beta chain) came from a study of post-analysis software for immune sequencing data. Trimming removed 6 bases from V and 4 bases from J, with 18 bases in between. The CDR3 has 15 amino acids. Prepared libraries of TCR beta cDNA carried unique molecular identifiers. It was from roughly 1.1 to 9.2 million T cells that some 500,000 cDNA molecules came. One entry per CDR3 protein results from TCRdb running MiXCR on the PCR reads. The sample yields roughly 870,000 distinct CDR3 sequences, about 57% seen once. On this clonotype: The antigen is unknown.

Study-level points and caveats: Patients carried five TRBV segments more frequently than controls did, and TRBV5-6, TRBV5-1 and TRBV20-1 were among them.

Input material: blood. The TCR originated in a girl aged 10 to 17 with multiple sclerosis. The chain employs TRBV12-3 or TRBV12-4 and TRBJ1-1; D call uncertain. The CDR3 protein is CASSTWAERSTEAFF. The CDR3 coding sequence is TGTGCCAGCAGCACATGGGCGGAACGGAGCACTGAAGCTTTCTTT.